Here is one T cell receptor (beta chain) with its context. Its specificity is not known. This entry is derived from a study of shared clonotypes between healthy human individuals. Background on the study: Donors had three CD4 naive, three CD4 memory, two CD8 naive and one CD8 memory plate apiece. Broader study findings: In this cohort, only blood was sampled, and tissue repertoires likely differ.

V dropped 4 bases and J dropped 8; count of bases not matched to a gene: 3. This CDR3 has 14 amino acids. Per germline, CDR1 SGDLS and CDR2 YYNGEE. Source study methods: As immunoSEQ supplied junction-only sequences (without quality scores), filtering differed. Only in-frame clones appear in the TCRdb table, and some are missing; sequencing was by immunoSEQ multiplex PCR. V and J calls and clone size are as listed in that table; D and trimming were resolved from the DNA. The sample contains about 2 million clones, about 94% of which appear only once. The naive CD8 population came from CD45RO-negative cells selected for CCR7, without terminally differentiated effector memory CD45RA+ cells.

Sequences were obtained from naive CD8+ T cells sorted from blood. The sequence was collected from a man younger than 35 in good health. The J gene is TRBJ2-1, the V gene TRBV9, with 13 bases identical to TRBD2. CDR3 amino acids: CASSPGTSGDEQFF. CDR3 coding DNA: TGTGCCAGCAGCCCCGGGACTAGCGGGGATGAGCAGTTCTTC.